What follows are 4 T cell receptor beta chains derived from one specimen sequenced in a study of CD8+ T cells in alopecia areata. Stated treatment: oral pan-JAK inhibitor, 5-10 mg twice daily. As the sequencing template, cDNA was produced by extracting RNA and reverse transcribing it. Clones were read by immunoSEQ multiplex PCR, and TCRdb kept only the in-frame ones, dropping some. This sample has under 150,000 clones, with about 50% found just once. The material was CD4+ T cells sorted from blood, obtained at week 4, from a patient treated with tofacitinib. Receptors originate from a human donor with alopecia areata.

The chain joins TRBV25-1 to TRBJ2-6; 7 bases are shared with TRBD1. Germline V gene data show CDR1 as MGHDK and CDR2 as SYGVNS. The CDR3 is 17 residues long. The V segment lost 4 bases and the J segment 0 bases; nucleotides outside the gene matches: 6. The CDR3 DNA is TGTGCCAGCAGTGCCCGGGACAGCCTCTCTGGGGCCAACGTCCTGACTTTC. Translating it yields CASSARDSLSGANVLTF.

The chain carries TRBV29-1 and TRBJ1-4; D gene ambiguous. The CDR3 covers 15 residues. Deletions cut 0 bases from V and 10 bases from J, with 18 bases between. Germline CDR1 is SQVTM and CDR2 is ANQGSEA. The CDR3 is CSVEDPSMRVGKLFF. CDR3 DNA sequence: TGCAGCGTTGAAGACCCTTCAATGCGGGTTGGAAAACTGTTTTTT.

This clone was observed once. V gene TRBV29-1 combines with J gene TRBJ2-7; possible D gene TRBD1, 5 bases. Trimming shortened V by 8 bases and J by 2 bases, and 13 bases separated the two germline ends. This CDR3 spans 12 amino acids. Per the germline V gene, CDR1 is SQVTM and CDR2 is ANQGSEA. The CDR3 loop is CSSLTVTYEQYF. In DNA form, the CDR3 reads TGCAGCTCATTGACAGTTACCTACGAGCAGTACTTC.

This clone was picked up a small number of times. J is TRBJ2-7 and V is TRBV14; TRBD1 aligns across 7 bases. V shed 2 bases and J 3 bases; nucleotides not matched to a gene: 16. This CDR3 contains 18 residues. Germline CDR1 is SGHDN and CDR2 is FVKESK. The CDR3 coding sequence is TGTGCCAGCAGCCAAAGGGGGCCGGGACCCCCATTTTTCTACGAGCAGTACTTC. This translates into CASSQRGPGPPFFYEQYF.